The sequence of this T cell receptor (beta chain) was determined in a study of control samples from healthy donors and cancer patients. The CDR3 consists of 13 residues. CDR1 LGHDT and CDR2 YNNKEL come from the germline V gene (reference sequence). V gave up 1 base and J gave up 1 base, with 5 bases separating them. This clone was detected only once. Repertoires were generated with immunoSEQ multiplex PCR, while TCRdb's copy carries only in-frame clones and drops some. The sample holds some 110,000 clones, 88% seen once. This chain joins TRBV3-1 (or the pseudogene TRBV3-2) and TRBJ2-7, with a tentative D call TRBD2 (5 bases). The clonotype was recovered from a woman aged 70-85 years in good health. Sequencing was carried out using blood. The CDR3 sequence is CASSQGLSYEQYF. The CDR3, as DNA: TGTGCCAGCAGCCAAGGACTATCCTACGAGCAGTACTTC.